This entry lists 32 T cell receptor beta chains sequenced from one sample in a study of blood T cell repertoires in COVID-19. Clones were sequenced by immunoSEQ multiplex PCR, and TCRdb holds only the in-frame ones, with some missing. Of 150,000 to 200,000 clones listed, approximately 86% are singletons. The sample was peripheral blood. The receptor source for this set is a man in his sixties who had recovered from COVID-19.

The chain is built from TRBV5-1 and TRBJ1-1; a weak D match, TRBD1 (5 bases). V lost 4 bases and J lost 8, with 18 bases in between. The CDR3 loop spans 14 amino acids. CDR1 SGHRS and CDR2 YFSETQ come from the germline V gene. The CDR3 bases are TGCGCCAGCAGCCCCGAGCCCAACAGGATGGAAGCTTTCTTT. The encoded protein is CASSPEPNRMEAFF.

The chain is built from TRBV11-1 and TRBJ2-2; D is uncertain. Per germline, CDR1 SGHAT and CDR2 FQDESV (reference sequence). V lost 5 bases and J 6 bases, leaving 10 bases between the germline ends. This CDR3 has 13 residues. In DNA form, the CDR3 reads TGTGCCAGCAGCCGTCTCCTACCCGGGGAGCTGTTTTTT. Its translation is CASSRLLPGELFF.

CDR3 in amino acids: CASSQSGWGRETQYF. The CDR3 DNA sequence: TGCGCCAGCAGTCAATCGGGGTGGGGGCGAGAGACCCAGTACTTC. V usage is TRBV23-1 and J usage is TRBJ2-5, with D tentatively TRBD1 (6 bases). TRBV23-1 is annotated as an ORF whose role is uncertain. CDR3 length: 15 residues. V dropped 0 bases and J dropped 4 bases, with 12 bases sitting between them.

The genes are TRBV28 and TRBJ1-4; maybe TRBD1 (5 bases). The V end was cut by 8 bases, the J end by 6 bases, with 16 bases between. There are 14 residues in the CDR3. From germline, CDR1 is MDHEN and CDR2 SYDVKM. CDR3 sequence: CASLEGAMDEKLFF. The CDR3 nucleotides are TGTGCCAGCTTGGAAGGGGCGATGGATGAAAAACTGTTTTTT.

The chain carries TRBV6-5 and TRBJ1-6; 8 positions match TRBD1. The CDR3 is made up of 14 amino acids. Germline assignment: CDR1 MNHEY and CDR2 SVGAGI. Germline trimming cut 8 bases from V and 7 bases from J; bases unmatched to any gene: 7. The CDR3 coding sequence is TGTGCCAGCGGAAAGGACAGGGCCAATTCACCCCTCCACTTT. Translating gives CASGKDRANSPLHF.

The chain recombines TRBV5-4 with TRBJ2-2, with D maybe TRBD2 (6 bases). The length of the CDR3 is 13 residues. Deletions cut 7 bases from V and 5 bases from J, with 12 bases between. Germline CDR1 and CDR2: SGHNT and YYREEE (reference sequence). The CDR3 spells CASATRETGELFF. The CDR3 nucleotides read TGTGCCAGCGCAACACGGGAGACCGGGGAGCTGTTTTTT.

This CDR3 reads CASSFGTSGAGELFF. The CDR3 bases are TGTGCCAGCAGCTTCGGGACTAGCGGGGCCGGGGAGCTGTTTTTT. V usage is TRBV13 and J usage is TRBJ2-2, with TRBD2 matching over 13 bases. The CDR3 loop spans 15 amino acids. The germline V gene has CDR1 PRHDT and CDR2 FYEKMQ (reference sequence). V lost 3 bases, J lost 6 bases, and 1 base stayed unmatched.

CDR3 loop: CATRSQTIDTQYF. In DNA form, the CDR3 reads TGTGCCACCCGGAGCCAAACCATCGATACGCAGTATTTT. The rearrangement links TRBV10-3 to TRBJ2-3; unclear D gene. The V end lost 10 bases, the J end lost 6 bases, and 17 bases lay between the germline ends. The CDR3 contains 13 residues. CDR1 and CDR2 (germline): ENHRY, SYGVKD.

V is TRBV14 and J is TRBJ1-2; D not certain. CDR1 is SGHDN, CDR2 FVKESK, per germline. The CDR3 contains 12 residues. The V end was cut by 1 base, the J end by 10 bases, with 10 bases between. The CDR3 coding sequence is TGTGCCAGCAGCCAAGTGGGAGTGTACTACACCTTC. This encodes CASSQVGVYYTF.

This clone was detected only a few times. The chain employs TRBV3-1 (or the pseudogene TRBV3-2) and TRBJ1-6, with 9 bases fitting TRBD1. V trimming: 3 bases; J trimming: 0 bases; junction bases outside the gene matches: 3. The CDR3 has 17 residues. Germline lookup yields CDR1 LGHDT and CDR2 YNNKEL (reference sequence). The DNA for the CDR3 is TGTGCCAGCAGCCACACGACAGGGGGCTCCTATAATTCACCCCTCCACTTT. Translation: CASSHTTGGSYNSPLHF.

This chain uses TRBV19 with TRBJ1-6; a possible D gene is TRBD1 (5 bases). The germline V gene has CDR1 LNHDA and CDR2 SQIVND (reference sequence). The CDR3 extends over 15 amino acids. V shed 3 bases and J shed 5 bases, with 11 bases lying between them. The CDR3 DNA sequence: TGTGCCAGTAGTATCCAGGACACTGATAATTCACCCCTCCACTTT. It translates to CASSIQDTDNSPLHF.

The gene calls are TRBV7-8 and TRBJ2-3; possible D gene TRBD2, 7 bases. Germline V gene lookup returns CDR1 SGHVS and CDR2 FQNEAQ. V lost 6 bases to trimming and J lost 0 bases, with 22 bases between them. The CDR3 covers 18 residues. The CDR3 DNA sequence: TGTGCCAGCAGGTCACGTGGGGGGGCCTATACTAGCACAGATACGCAGTATTTT. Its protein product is CASRSRGGAYTSTDTQYF.

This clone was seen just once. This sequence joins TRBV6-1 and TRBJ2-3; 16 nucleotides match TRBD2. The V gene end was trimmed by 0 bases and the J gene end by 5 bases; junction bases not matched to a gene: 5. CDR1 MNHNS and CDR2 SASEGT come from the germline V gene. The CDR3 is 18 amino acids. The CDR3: CASSEAGTSGGARDTQYF. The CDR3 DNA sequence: TGTGCCAGCAGTGAAGCCGGGACTAGCGGGGGGGCCAGAGATACGCAGTATTTT.

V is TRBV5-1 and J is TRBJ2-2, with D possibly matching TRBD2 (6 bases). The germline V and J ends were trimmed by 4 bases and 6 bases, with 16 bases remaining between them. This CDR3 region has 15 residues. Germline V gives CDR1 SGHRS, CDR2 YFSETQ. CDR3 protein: CASSRTMEQPGELFF. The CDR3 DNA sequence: TGCGCCAGCAGCCGGACTATGGAACAGCCCGGGGAGCTGTTTTTT.

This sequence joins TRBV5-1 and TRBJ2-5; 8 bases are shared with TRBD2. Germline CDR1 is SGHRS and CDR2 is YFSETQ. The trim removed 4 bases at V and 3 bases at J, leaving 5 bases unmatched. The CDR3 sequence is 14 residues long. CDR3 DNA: TGCGCCAGCAGCCCTAGCGGGCCGGAAGAGACCCAGTACTTC. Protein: CASSPSGPEETQYF.

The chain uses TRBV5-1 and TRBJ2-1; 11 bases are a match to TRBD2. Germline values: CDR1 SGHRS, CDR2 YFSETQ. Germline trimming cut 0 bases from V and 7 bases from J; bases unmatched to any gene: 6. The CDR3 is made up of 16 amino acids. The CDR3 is CASSLGLAGGQNEQFF. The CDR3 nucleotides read TGCGCCAGCAGCTTGGGATTAGCGGGGGGGCAGAATGAGCAGTTCTTC.

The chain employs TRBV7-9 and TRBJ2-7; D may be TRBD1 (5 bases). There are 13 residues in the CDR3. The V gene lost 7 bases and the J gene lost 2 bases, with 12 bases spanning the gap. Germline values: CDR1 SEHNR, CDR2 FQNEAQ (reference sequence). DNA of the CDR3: TGTGCCAGCACCTCCAGCAGGGCCTACGAGCAGTACTTC. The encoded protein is CASTSSRAYEQYF.

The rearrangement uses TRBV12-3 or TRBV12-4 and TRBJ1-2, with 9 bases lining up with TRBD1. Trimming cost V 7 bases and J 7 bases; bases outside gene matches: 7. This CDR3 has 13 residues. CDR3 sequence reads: CASTRDRDGGYTF. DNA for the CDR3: TGTGCCAGCACCCGGGACAGGGACGGTGGCTACACCTTC.

The CDR3 region is CASSSLTGGSFGYTF. CDR3 in DNA: TGTGCCAGCAGCTCCCTTACAGGGGGCTCATTTGGCTACACCTTC. The rearrangement uses TRBV7-9 and TRBJ1-2; 9 nucleotides align to TRBD1. Germline V gene lookup returns CDR1 SEHNR and CDR2 FQNEAQ (reference sequence). The CDR3 spans 15 residues. J was trimmed by 7 bases and V by 4 bases; bases with no gene match: 10.

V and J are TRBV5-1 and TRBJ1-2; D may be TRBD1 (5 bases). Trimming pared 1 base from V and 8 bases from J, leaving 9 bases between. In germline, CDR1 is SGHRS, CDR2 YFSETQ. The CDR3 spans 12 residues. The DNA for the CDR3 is TGCGCCAGCAGCTTGCAGGGTGAAGGCTACACCTTC. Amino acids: CASSLQGEGYTF. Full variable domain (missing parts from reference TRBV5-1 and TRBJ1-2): KAGVTQTPRYLIKTRGQQVTLSCSPISGHRSVSWYQQTPGQGLQFLFEYFSETQRNKGNFPGRFSGRQFSNSRSEMNVSTLELGDSALYLCASSLQGEGYTFGSGTRLTVV.

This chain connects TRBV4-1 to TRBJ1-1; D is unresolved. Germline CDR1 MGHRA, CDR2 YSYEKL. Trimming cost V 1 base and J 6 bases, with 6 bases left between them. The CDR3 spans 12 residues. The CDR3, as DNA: TGCGCCAGCAGCCAAGGCGGATCTGAAGCTTTCTTT. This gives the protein CASSQGGSEAFF.

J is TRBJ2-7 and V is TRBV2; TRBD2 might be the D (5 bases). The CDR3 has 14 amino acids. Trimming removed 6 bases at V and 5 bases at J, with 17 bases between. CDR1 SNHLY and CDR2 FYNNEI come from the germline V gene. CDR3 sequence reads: CASREDFWSDEQYF. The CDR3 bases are TGTGCCAGCAGGGAGGACTTCTGGAGCGACGAGCAGTACTTC.

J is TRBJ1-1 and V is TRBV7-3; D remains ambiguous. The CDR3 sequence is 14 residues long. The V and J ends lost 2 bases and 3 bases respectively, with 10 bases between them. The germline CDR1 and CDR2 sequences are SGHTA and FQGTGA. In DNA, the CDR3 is TGTGCCAGCAGCTTACGCCCGGCGGACACTGAAGCTTTCTTT. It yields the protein CASSLRPADTEAFF.

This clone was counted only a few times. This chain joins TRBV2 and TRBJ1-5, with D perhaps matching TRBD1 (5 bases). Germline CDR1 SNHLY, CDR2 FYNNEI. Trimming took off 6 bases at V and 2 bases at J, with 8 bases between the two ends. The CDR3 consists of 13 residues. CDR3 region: CASRTEGNQPQHF. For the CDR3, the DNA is TGTGCCAGCAGGACAGAGGGCAATCAGCCCCAGCATTTT.

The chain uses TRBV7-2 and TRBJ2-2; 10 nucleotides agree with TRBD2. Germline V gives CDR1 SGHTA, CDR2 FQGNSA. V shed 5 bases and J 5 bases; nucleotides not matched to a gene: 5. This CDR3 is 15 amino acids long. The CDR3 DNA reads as TGTGCCAGCAGCGCCCTAGCGGGGGTTACCGGGGAGCTGTTTTTT. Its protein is CASSALAGVTGELFF.

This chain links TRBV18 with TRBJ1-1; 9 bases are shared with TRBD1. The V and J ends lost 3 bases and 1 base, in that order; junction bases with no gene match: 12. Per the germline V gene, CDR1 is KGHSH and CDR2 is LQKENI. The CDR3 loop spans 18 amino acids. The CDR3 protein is CASSPFRTGVNRNTEAFF. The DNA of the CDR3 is TGTGCCAGCTCACCTTTTCGGACAGGGGTGAATCGGAACACTGAAGCTTTCTTT.

The CDR3 loop reads CAISESQGGNQPQHF. As DNA, the CDR3 is TGTGCCATCAGTGAGAGCCAGGGGGGCAATCAGCCCCAGCATTTT. This sequence joins TRBV10-3 and TRBJ1-5; 7 nucleotides align to TRBD1. V trimming: 2 bases; J trimming: 2 bases; junction bases outside the gene matches: 3. The CDR3 length is 15 residues. Germline V gene data show CDR1 as ENHRY and CDR2 as SYGVKD.

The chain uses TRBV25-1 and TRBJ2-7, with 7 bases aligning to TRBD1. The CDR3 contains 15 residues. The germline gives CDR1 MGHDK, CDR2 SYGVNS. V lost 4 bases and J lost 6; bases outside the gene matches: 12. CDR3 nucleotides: TGTGCCAGCAGTGGGTCGGACAGGCTTCTAAGCGAGCAGTACTTC. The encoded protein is CASSGSDRLLSEQYF.

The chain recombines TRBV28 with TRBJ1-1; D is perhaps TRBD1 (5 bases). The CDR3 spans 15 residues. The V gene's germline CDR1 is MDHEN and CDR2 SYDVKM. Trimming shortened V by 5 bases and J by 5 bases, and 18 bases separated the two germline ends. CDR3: CASSPPGGAVTEAFF. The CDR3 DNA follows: TGTGCCAGCAGTCCTCCGGGTGGGGCGGTAACTGAAGCTTTCTTT.

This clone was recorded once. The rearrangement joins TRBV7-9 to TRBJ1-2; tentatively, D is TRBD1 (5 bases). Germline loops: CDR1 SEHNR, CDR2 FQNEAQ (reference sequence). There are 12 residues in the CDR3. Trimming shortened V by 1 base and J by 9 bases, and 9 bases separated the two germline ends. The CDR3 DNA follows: TGTGCCAGCAGCTTAGATTCGGACAGCTACACCTTC. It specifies CASSLDSDSYTF.

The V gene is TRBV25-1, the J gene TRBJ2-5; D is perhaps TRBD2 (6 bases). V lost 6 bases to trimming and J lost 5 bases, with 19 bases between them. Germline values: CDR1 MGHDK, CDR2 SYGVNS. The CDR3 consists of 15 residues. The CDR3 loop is CASRIVGGSTETQYF. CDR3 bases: TGTGCCAGCAGGATAGTTGGGGGGTCGACGGAGACCCAGTACTTC.

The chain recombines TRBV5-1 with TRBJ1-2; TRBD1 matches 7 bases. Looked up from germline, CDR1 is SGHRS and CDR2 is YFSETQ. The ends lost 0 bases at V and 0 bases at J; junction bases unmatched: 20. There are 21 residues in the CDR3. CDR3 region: CASSLGSTGIFDKGANYGYTF. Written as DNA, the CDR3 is TGCGCCAGCAGCTTGGGATCGACAGGGATCTTCGACAAAGGGGCTAACTATGGCTACACCTTC.